This TCR beta chain was observed in a study of T cell repertoires in cytomegalovirus infection. TCRdb called the reads again in MiXCR, with one record for every CDR3 protein. The sample has about 55,000 distinct CDR3 sequences; around 20% are singletons. This clonotype has at least ten counts. Its specificity is not known. The CDR3 is made up of 13 amino acids. V shed 3 bases and J shed 5 bases, with 10 bases lying between them. Germline V gives CDR1 SGHTA, CDR2 FQGNSA. The J gene is TRBJ1-2, the V gene TRBV7-2; D remains ambiguous. The receptor was isolated from a human donor in good health (CMV status not recorded). Some clones in this sample may be carry-over from other donors' samples. Sequencing used CD8+ T cells from cultured PBMCs, obtained from culture after CMV antigen stimulation. The DNA of the CDR3 is TGTGCCAGCAGCTTGAGCGGCCCTTATGGCTACACCTTC. Protein: CASSLSGPYGYTF.